This record concerns one T cell receptor (beta chain) sequence. The data stem from a study of T cells in Graves' hyperthyroidism and ophthalmopathy. Researchers barred patients who had uncontrolled infection, other autoimmune disease, pregnancy or lactation. The V gene lost 4 bases and the J gene lost 4 bases, with 14 bases spanning the gap. Looked up from germline, CDR1 is LNHDA and CDR2 is SQIVND (reference sequence). The CDR3 is made up of 14 amino acids. RNA transcripts provided the source from which TCR beta CDR3 regions were amplified. When the TCR CDR3 underwent first-round RT-PCR, the HTBI primer set was used. TCRdb reanalysed the multiplex PCR reads using MiXCR and keeps one entry per CDR3 protein. The table includes around 250,000 distinct CDR3 sequences, around 17% detected once.

What was sequenced was blood. This clonotype was obtained from a woman aged 18-35 years with Graves' ophthalmopathy. The chain combines TRBV19 with TRBJ2-7; maybe TRBD1 (5 bases). CDR3 nucleotide sequence: TGTGCCAGTAGTACCCCAAGGGGTATGTACGAGCAGTACTTC. Its protein product is CASSTPRGMYEQYF.